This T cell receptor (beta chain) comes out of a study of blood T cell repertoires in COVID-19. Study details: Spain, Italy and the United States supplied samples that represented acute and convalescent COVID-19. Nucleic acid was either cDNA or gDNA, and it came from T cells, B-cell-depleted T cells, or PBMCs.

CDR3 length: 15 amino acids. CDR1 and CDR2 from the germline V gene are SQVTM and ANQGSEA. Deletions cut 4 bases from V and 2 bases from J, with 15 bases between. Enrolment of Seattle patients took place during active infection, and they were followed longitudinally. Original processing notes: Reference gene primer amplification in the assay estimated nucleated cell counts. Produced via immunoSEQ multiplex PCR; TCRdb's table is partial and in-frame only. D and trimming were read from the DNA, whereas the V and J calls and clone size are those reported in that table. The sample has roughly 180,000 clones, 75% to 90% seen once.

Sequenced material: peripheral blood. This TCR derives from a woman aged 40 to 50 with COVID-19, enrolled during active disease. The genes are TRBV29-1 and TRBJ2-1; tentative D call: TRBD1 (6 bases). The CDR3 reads CSVGSRDRPYNEQFF. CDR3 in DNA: TGCAGCGTTGGATCTAGAGACAGGCCCTACAATGAGCAGTTCTTC.